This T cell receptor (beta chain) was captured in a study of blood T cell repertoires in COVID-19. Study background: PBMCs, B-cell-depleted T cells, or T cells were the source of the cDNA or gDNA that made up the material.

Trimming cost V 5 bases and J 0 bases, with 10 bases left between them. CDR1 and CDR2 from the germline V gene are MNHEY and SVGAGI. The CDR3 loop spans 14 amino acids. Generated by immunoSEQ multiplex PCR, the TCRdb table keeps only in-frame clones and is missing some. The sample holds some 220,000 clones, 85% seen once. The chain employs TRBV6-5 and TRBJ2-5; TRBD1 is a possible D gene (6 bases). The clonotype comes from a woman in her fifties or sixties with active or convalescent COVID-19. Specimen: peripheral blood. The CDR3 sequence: CASSTDSNQETQYF. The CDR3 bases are TGTGCCAGCAGTACGGACAGTAACCAAGAGACCCAGTACTTC.